This T cell receptor (beta chain) was profiled in a study of CD8+ T cells in alopecia areata. TCR sequencing used cDNA made by reverse transcription of extracted RNA. The method was immunoSEQ multiplex PCR; TCRdb's version includes in-frame clones alone and lacks a portion of them. The table records some 110,000 clones, 55% to 70% of them present only once. Germline V lookup: CDR1 SGHAT, CDR2 FQDESV (reference sequence). The CDR3 runs 14 residues. V trimming: 2 bases; J trimming: 8 bases; junction bases outside the gene matches: 3. The authors sorted CD4+ and CD8+ T cells from PBMCs. Material for sequencing was CD4+ T cells sorted from blood. This clonotype was sampled from a human donor in good health. The V call is TRBV11-1, the J call TRBJ2-3; 11 bases match TRBD2. The CDR3 protein is CASSLRGTSGTQYF. CDR3 DNA sequence: TGTGCCAGCAGCTTAAGGGGGACTAGCGGTACGCAGTATTTT.